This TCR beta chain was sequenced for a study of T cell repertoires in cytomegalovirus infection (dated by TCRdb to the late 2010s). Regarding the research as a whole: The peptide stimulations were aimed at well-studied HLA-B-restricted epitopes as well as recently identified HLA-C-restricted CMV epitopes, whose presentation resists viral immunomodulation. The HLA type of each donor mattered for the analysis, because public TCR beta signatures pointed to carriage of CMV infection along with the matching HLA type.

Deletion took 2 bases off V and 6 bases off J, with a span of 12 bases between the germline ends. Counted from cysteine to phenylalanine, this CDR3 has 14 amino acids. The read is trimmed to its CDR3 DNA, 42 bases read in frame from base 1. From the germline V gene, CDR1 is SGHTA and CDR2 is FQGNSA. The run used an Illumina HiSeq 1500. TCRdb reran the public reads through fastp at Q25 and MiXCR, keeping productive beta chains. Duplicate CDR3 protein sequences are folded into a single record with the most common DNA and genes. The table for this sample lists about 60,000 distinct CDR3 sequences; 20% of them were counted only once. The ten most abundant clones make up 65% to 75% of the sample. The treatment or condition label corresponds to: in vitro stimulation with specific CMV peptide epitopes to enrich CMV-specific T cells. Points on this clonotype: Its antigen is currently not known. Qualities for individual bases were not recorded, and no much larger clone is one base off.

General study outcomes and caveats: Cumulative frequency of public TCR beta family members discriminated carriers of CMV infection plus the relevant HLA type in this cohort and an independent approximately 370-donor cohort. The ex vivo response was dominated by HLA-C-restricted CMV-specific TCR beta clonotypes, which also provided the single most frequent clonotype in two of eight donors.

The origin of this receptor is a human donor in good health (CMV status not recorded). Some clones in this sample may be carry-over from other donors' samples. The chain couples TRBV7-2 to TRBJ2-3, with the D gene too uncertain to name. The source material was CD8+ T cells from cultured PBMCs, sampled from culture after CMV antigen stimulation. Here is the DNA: TGTGCCAGCAGCTTAAGTTCTACAAAGGATACGCAGTATTTT. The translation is CASSLSSTKDTQYF.